Listed here is a single T cell receptor (beta chain). Looked up from germline, CDR1 is SGHVS and CDR2 is FQNEAQ. The CDR3 is 17 residues long. V was pared by 6 bases and J by 0 bases, with 6 bases of the junction left unmatched. These data belong to a study of blood T cell repertoires in COVID-19. Some clones are missing from TCRdb's copy, which holds only in-frame ones; the method was immunoSEQ multiplex PCR. Of approximately 45,000 clones listed, around 83% are singletons. The chain has TRBV7-8 and TRBJ1-4; 11 positions match TRBD1. The clonotype originates from a man aged 35 to 55 with active COVID-19. Sequenced material: peripheral blood. In DNA form, the CDR3 reads TGTGCCAGCAGTAGCCGGGACAGGGGGACAACTAATGAAAAACTGTTTTTT. This sequence encodes CASSSRDRGTTNEKLFF.